These T cell receptor beta chains were read from a single sample in a study of T-cell memory formation after mild COVID-19. TCRdb fed the 5' RACE reads into MiXCR, producing one record per CDR3 protein. The sample lists 300,000 to 350,000 distinct CDR3 sequences; approximately 13% were seen once. The sample consisted of PBMCs or a T cell subset sorted from them (not recorded which). The receptors derive from a man aged 18 to 30 who had mild COVID-19 (a few samples of this study predate the infection). Cell type and time point are not known. The CDR3 runs from the conserved cysteine through the conserved F or W. The order of the fields is clone size, D gene, V gene, J gene, CDR3 protein, CDR3 DNA. A D gene is named only where the DNA matches it firmly. Part of the rows lack a size; the others show once, few, many or a class for expanded clones.

NA	TRBD1	TRBV5-1	TRBJ1-2	CASSLGGSQNYGYTF	TGCGCCAGCAGCTTAGGGGGCTCGCAGAACTATGGCTACACCTTC
few	NA	TRBV5-1	TRBJ1-1	CASSRGGDTEAFF	TGCGCCAGCAGTCGCGGGGGGGACACTGAAGCTTTCTTT
few	TRBD1	TRBV7-2	TRBJ2-4	CASSSRDRSTLAKNIQYF	TGTGCCAGCAGCTCCCGGGACAGGTCGACACTAGCCAAAAACATTCAGTACTTC
NA	NA	TRBV6-6	TRBJ2-5	CASSSFGQETQYF	TGTGCCAGCAGTTCCTTTGGTCAAGAGACCCAGTACTTC
NA	TRBD1	TRBV27	TRBJ1-1	CASSRTGVNDEAFF	TGTGCCAGCAGTAGGACAGGGGTAAATGATGAAGCTTTCTTT
NA	TRBD1	TRBV7-7	TRBJ2-2	CASRKQGDGELFF	TGTGCTAGCAGAAAACAGGGGGACGGGGAGCTGTTTTTT
NA	NA	TRBV7-2	TRBJ2-1	CASSFRPGLIYNEQFF	TGTGCCAGCAGCTTCAGACCCGGACTAATTTACAATGAGCAGTTCTTC
many	NA	TRBV5-1	TRBJ2-7	CASSQDIDYEQYF	TGCGCCAGCAGCCAAGATATAGACTACGAGCAGTACTTC
NA	NA	TRBV7-9	TRBJ1-1	CASSLGGWGVTEAFF	TGTGCCAGCAGCTTAGGCGGATGGGGGGTCACTGAAGCTTTCTTT
NA	TRBD1	TRBV4-1	TRBJ1-6	CASSQDQDRGPDSPLHF	TGCGCCAGCAGCCAAGATCAGGACAGGGGGCCTGATTCACCCCTCCACTTT
few	TRBD2	TRBV7-3	TRBJ2-2	CASSSGLADTGELFF	TGTGCCAGCAGCTCGGGACTAGCGGACACCGGGGAGCTGTTTTTT
NA	NA	TRBV3-1	TRBJ1-2	CASSQDSQHGGYTF	TGTGCCAGCAGCCAAGATTCCCAGCATGGGGGCTACACCTTC
many	TRBD1	TRBV7-9	TRBJ2-1	CASSSVDRGNEQFF	TGTGCCAGCAGCTCAGTGGACAGGGGCAATGAGCAGTTCTTC
few	TRBD1	TRBV19	TRBJ1-4	CASLGRTGNEKLFF	TGTGCCAGCCTGGGCCGGACAGGGAATGAAAAACTGTTTTTT
NA	NA	TRBV12-3/TRBV12-4	TRBJ1-5	CASSPGTLGNQPQHF	TGTGCCAGCAGCCCGGGGACCCTAGGCAATCAGCCCCAGCATTTT
few	TRBD1	TRBV29-1	TRBJ1-5	CSVLLQGSQPQHF	TGCAGCGTCCTCCTACAGGGGAGTCAGCCCCAGCATTTT
many	NA	TRBV20-1	TRBJ2-5	CSANGLEHQETQYF	TGCAGTGCTAACGGGCTAGAGCACCAAGAGACCCAGTACTTC
many	TRBD1	TRBV5-1	TRBJ2-7	CASSLDGGTGPYEQYF	TGCGCCAGCAGCTTGGATGGTGGGACAGGACCTTACGAGCAGTACTTC
few	TRBD2	TRBV3-1	TRBJ2-7	CASSQGTSIDEQYF	TGTGCCAGCAGCCAAGGGACTAGTATCGACGAGCAGTACTTC
NA	TRBD2	TRBV3-1	TRBJ2-1	CASSHVIGLAGPNEQFF	TGTGCCAGCAGCCACGTAATAGGACTAGCGGGTCCCAATGAGCAGTTCTTC
NA	NA	TRBV27	TRBJ1-5	CASSLQGTNQPQHF	TGTGCCAGCAGTTTACAGGGAACCAATCAGCCCCAGCATTTT
few	NA	TRBV6-5	TRBJ2-7	CASSLGLGVQYF	TGTGCCAGCAGTTTGGGTTTAGGGGTGCAGTACTTC
NA	TRBD1	TRBV20-1	TRBJ2-3	CSAPGQGIDTQYF	TGCAGTGCCCCGGGACAGGGAATAGATACGCAGTATTTT
few	NA	TRBV7-2	TRBJ2-5	CASSRGHRQETQYF	TGTGCCAGCAGCCGAGGACACAGGCAAGAGACCCAGTACTTC
few	NA	TRBV12-3/TRBV12-4	TRBJ1-1	CASSLEQGNTEAFF	TGTGCCAGCAGTTTAGAACAGGGGAACACTGAAGCTTTCTTT
NA	TRBD2	TRBV5-1	TRBJ2-2	CASSNSGTANTGELFF	TGCGCCAGCAGTAATAGCGGGACGGCGAACACCGGGGAGCTGTTTTTT
few	NA	TRBV4-3	TRBJ2-7	CASSQTALLGTDPYEQYF	TGCGCCAGCAGCCAAACGGCCCTCCTCGGGACCGACCCCTACGAGCAGTACTTC
few	NA	TRBV11-2	TRBJ1-3	CASSSTPGGNTIYF	TGTGCCAGCAGCTCCACTCCGGGGGGAAACACCATATATTTT
few	NA	TRBV20-1	TRBJ2-2	CSARDRSNTGELFF	TGCAGTGCTAGAGATCGGTCGAACACCGGGGAGCTGTTTTTT
few	TRBD2	TRBV6-5	TRBJ2-3	CASSYRGLASTDTQYF	TGTGCCAGCAGTTACCGTGGACTAGCGAGCACAGATACGCAGTATTTT
once	NA	TRBV2	TRBJ1-2	CASSLGVANYGYTF	TGTGCCAGCAGCCTAGGGGTAGCTAACTATGGCTACACCTTC
NA	NA	TRBV6-6	TRBJ2-2	CASSYPNTGELFF	TGTGCCAGCAGTTATCCCAACACCGGGGAGCTGTTTTTT
once	TRBD1	TRBV13	TRBJ2-3	CASTLNRGQGTDTQYF	TGTGCCAGCACCTTAAATAGGGGACAGGGAACAGATACGCAGTATTTT
few	NA	TRBV6-2/TRBV6-3	TRBJ2-1	CASSPPELGDNEQFF	TGTGCCAGCAGCCCGCCCGAGTTGGGGGACAATGAGCAGTTCTTC
few	NA	TRBV10-3	TRBJ1-1	CAIRKTGLNTEAFF	TGTGCCATCAGAAAGACAGGATTAAACACTGAAGCTTTCTTT
NA	NA	TRBV12-5	TRBJ1-1	CASGLVRSAEAFF	TGTGCTAGTGGTTTGGTACGTAGCGCTGAAGCTTTCTTT
few	NA	TRBV6-6	TRBJ1-2	CASSFPGALRGYTF	TGTGCCAGCAGTTTCCCGGGGGCCCTTAGGGGCTACACCTTC
few	TRBD2	TRBV6-4	TRBJ2-1	CASSDSSGRGDYNEQFF	TGTGCCAGCAGTGACTCAAGCGGGCGGGGGGACTACAATGAGCAGTTCTTC
NA	NA	TRBV7-2	TRBJ2-3	CASSEWTPGRDTQYF	TGTGCCAGCAGCGAATGGACCCCGGGGAGAGATACGCAGTATTTT
many	TRBD2	TRBV9	TRBJ2-3	CASSLGGEDTQYF	TGTGCCAGCAGCCTCGGGGGGGAAGATACGCAGTATTTT